This TCR beta chain is drawn from a study of tumor and adjacent non-tumor tissue in lung cancer (dated by TCRdb to between 2018 and 2020). Regarding the complete study: Patients with adenocarcinoma (approximately 11), squamous cell carcinoma (2) and small cell lung cancer (1) were included in the cohort. The 15 or so patients were aged about 30 to 80 years, included ten or so men and 5 women, and had TNM stage I to III disease. Sequencing produced some 130,000,000 productive TCRbeta reads in total, an average of approximately 4.1 million reads per sample. Using bulk TCRbeta repertoires from around 14 lung cancer patients, the study set lung tumor tissue side by side with matched distant non-tumor lung tissue. A few dozen paired specimens, one tumor and one normal lung sample per patient, were profiled by TCRbeta CDR3 sequencing. Points the paper makes about the study in general: Peripheral blood was not sequenced, so blood TCRbeta repertoires in these lung cancer patients were not examined. TCR diversity was significantly higher in younger patients, and greater tumor TCR diversity was associated with shorter overall survival and shorter disease-free survival. Tumor tissue showed significantly greater TCR diversity (inverse Simpson) than normal lung tissue (roughly 430 vs 170, P = 0.0075, Mann-Whitney U test). Neither the sequencing platform nor unique molecular identifiers are named or mentioned anywhere in the methods. The cohort had only about 16 patients, and the authors noted that larger samples and more detailed clinical data are needed. In normal lung, the top 100 clones accounted for a significantly larger cumulative share of the repertoire than in tumor tissue.

The library was generated by multiplex PCR. Sequencer: Illumina HiSeq 2500. TCRbeta libraries were constructed through three rounds of nested PCR with primers (Table S4) according to protocols modified from ARM-PCR. Before sequencing, PCR products of 200-500 bp were excised from the gel and purified with the QIAquick gel extraction kit. As for the original processing: Reads were cleaned with Trimmomatic, merged with FLASH into complete CDR3 sequences, and assigned to V(D)J germline segments with MiTCR. Clonal diversity was computed as the inverse Simpson's index with VDJtools. A read counted as productive if the sequence was in-frame and lacked a premature stop codon. Using fastp at Q25 and MiXCR, TCRdb reprocessed the public reads and kept productive beta chains. Rows with one shared CDR3 protein collapse into an entry with the most common genes and DNA. For this entry, the V and J calls and clone size follow TCRdb and not the study's own pipeline. The sample records approximately 76,000 distinct CDR3 sequences, around 70% of which are singletons. Of the sample, about 12% is held by the ten largest clones.

RNA was isolated from bulk unsorted tissue, and RNA quality was assessed with a NanoDrop ND-1000 and an Agilent 2100. Donors were newly diagnosed lung cancer patients admitted for thoracic surgery in China between August and November 2014, without prior chemotherapy. The study excluded patients who had received radiotherapy or chemotherapy before or who had another cancer at the same time. Surgical tissue pieces of roughly 1-2 cm3 were preserved in RNAlater solution and were kept at -80 degrees C until use. With regard to this clonotype: Its cognate antigen has yet to be identified. Here the CDR3 omits its conserved ending phenylalanine or tryptophan, so a read error is the likely source.

Sequencing used lung tumor tissue. This TCR was recovered from a woman aged 70-85 years with non-small cell lung cancer.

In nucleotide form, the sequence is TGCGCCAGCTGCCAAGGTCAAAGGTCCTACAATGAGCAGTTCTTG. It specifies CASCQGQRSYNEQFL. The chain was built from TRBV4-1 and TRBJ2-1; the D gene is not confidently resolved. The germline V gene provides CDR1 MGHRA and CDR2 YSYEKL. The CDR3 is 15 residues long, ends included. Only CDR3 DNA is held: 45 bases, read in frame from base 1.